Reported below is one TCR beta chain. What it binds is not known. This specimen comes from a study of OX40 agonist ivuxolimab in advanced cancers. Points from the study as a whole: Doses of 0.1 to 3.0 mg/kg were accompanied by clonal expansion of CD4+ and CD8+ blood T cells by week 6.

Clones were read by immunoSEQ multiplex PCR, and TCRdb kept only the in-frame ones, dropping some. The top ten hold 4% to 5% of the sample, which has 65,000 to 75,000 clones, around 86% seen once. Exclusion applied to patients with autoimmune disease history or systemic immunosuppression. The sequence derives from an adult with an advanced solid tumor such as melanoma, head and neck, liver or kidney cancer. The material sequenced was CD4+ or CD8+ T cells sorted from blood, taken in a trial of the OX40 agonist ivuxolimab.

The CDR3 region has the DNA TGTGCCAGCAGTCGGGTAGCGGGGGGGGTGGAGACCCAGTACTTC. This gives the protein CASSRVAGGVETQYF. The chain carries TRBV6-6 and TRBJ2-5; TRBD2 agrees at 11 bases. This CDR3 region has 15 residues. Trimming removed 5 bases from V and 5 bases from J; junction bases left unmatched: 7. Germline V gene lookup returns CDR1 MNHNY and CDR2 SVGAGI (reference sequence).